The 24 T cell receptor beta chains below all came from one sample that was sequenced in a study of blood T cell repertoires in COVID-19 (dated by TCRdb to about 2020). Libraries came from the immunoSEQ multiplex PCR assay. Entries here come from immuneACCESS through TCRdb and include only in-frame sequences with V and J called. Some clones fail to appear in such tables; in the studies checked, an unresolved V gene covers under half of the shortfall, and the cause of the remainder is unknown. The sample data list around 150,000 clones, and about 85% of these were observed just once. The top ten constitute 2.5% of the sample. The sample was peripheral blood. Receptor source: a human donor with COVID-19, enrolled during active disease. The donor label of this sample is uncertain.

The chain links TRBV4-1 to TRBJ2-1; the D gene is possibly TRBD1 (5 bases). This CDR3 is built from 21 residues. Trimming left V 3 bases short and J 3 bases short, with 30 bases between. Germline V gives CDR1 MGHRA, CDR2 YSYEKL. The CDR3 here is CASSHSDTGREPFLDYNEQFF. The DNA of the CDR3 is TGCGCCAGCAGCCACTCCGACACTGGCAGGGAACCCTTTTTAGACTACAATGAGCAGTTCTTC.

The chain recombines TRBV6-1 with TRBJ2-3; 7 nucleotides line up with TRBD2. The J segment lost 4 bases and the V segment lost 1 base, leaving 8 bases of the junction unmatched. Looked up from germline, CDR1 is MNHNS and CDR2 is SASEGT. The CDR3 extends over 16 amino acids. The CDR3 sequence: CASSEEGGRGADTQYF. In nucleotides, the CDR3 is TGTGCCAGCAGTGAAGAAGGCGGGAGAGGAGCAGATACGCAGTATTTT.

The rearrangement uses TRBV10-3 and TRBJ2-7; the match to TRBD1 covers 7 bases. CDR1 is ENHRY, CDR2 SYGVKD, per germline. The CDR3 contains 14 residues. After removal of 8 bases from V and 4 bases from J, the junction contained 11 bases not matched to a gene. This CDR3 is CAISELQGNYEQYF. CDR3 DNA: TGTGCCATCTCGGAGTTACAGGGGAATTACGAGCAGTACTTC.

The rearrangement links TRBV7-2 to TRBJ1-2, with 7 positions matching TRBD1. Germline V gives CDR1 SGHTA, CDR2 FQGNSA. The CDR3 covers 14 residues. J lost 4 bases, V lost 1 base, and 3 bases had no gene match. This CDR3 is CASSLGGDSYGYTF. CDR3 nucleotides: TGTGCCAGCAGCTTAGGTGGGGACAGCTATGGCTACACCTTC.

The gene calls are TRBV11-2 and TRBJ1-2; no reliable D call. Germline-derived CDR1 and CDR2 are SGHAT and FQNNGV. V was pared by 3 bases and J by 6 bases, with 11 bases between. CDR3 length equals 13 residues. CDR3 coding DNA: TGTGCCAGCAGCTTCACTGAACGGGATGGCTACACCTTC. Encoded protein: CASSFTERDGYTF.

This sequence joins TRBV6-5 and TRBJ2-1, with a tentative D call TRBD1 (6 bases). CDR1 is MNHEY and CDR2 is SVGAGI in the germline V gene. CDR3 length equals 15 residues. V lost 2 bases, J lost 6 bases, and 14 bases lay in between. CDR3 DNA: TGTGCCAGCAGTTACCACGGTAGCAGGGGCAATGAGCAGTTCTTC. As protein: CASSYHGSRGNEQFF.

This chain connects TRBV3-1 (or the pseudogene TRBV3-2) to TRBJ2-1, with 7 bases matching TRBD2. The CDR3 is 16 residues long. The ends lost 2 bases at V and 4 bases at J; junction bases unmatched: 8. Germline CDR1 reads LGHDT; CDR2 reads YNNKEL (reference sequence). In DNA form, the CDR3 reads TGTGCCAGCAGCCAACCGGGACTAAGGCCATACAATGAGCAGTTCTTC. Protein sequence: CASSQPGLRPYNEQFF.

This chain joins TRBV27 and TRBJ1-5, with D perhaps matching TRBD1 (5 bases). The CDR3 is 15 amino acids. CDR1 MNHEY and CDR2 SMNVEV come from the germline V gene (reference sequence). The V and J ends lost 6 bases and 7 bases respectively, with 19 bases between them. CDR3 DNA: TGTGCCAGCAGCCGCACAGGACTTGGGGGGCAGCCCCAGCATTTT. It yields the protein CASSRTGLGGQPQHF.

The chain uses TRBV12-3 or TRBV12-4 and TRBJ2-2; tentative D call: TRBD1 (5 bases). The CDR3 consists of 12 residues. Trimming took off 5 bases at V and 9 bases at J, with 10 bases between the two ends. The CDR3 sequence is CASSHRWWELFF. DNA of the CDR3: TGTGCCAGCAGTCACAGGTGGTGGGAGCTGTTTTTT.

This chain connects TRBV7-9 to TRBJ1-3; 8 nucleotides align to TRBD1. Germline CDR1 and CDR2: SEHNR and FQNEAQ (reference sequence). V lost 6 bases, J lost 2 bases, and 9 bases stayed unmatched. The CDR3 has 16 amino acids. CDR3 region: CASRPGQGETGNTIYF. CDR3 in DNA: TGTGCCAGCAGGCCCGGACAGGGAGAGACTGGAAACACCATATATTTT.

CDR3 sequence reads: CASSEDRAGDEQFF. The CDR3 DNA reads as TGCGCCAGCAGCGAGGACAGGGCTGGGGATGAGCAGTTCTTC. The chain employs TRBV5-1 and TRBJ2-1; 8 bases are shared with TRBD1. CDR3 length: 14 residues. V dropped 4 bases and J dropped 8; count of bases not matched to a gene: 8. Germline CDR1 and CDR2: SGHRS and YFSETQ.

This CDR3 reads CASSYSGTGEYEQYF. The CDR3 DNA reads TGTGCCAGCAGTTACTCAGGGACAGGGGAGTACGAGCAGTACTTC. This chain links TRBV6-5 with TRBJ2-7; TRBD1 matches 10 bases. CDR3 size: 15 residues. Germline lookup yields CDR1 MNHEY and CDR2 SVGAGI. J gave up 4 bases and V 0 bases, and 3 bases lay outside the gene matches.

The chain links TRBV9 to TRBJ2-2; maybe TRBD2 (6 bases). Germline CDR1 and CDR2: SGDLS and YYNGEE. Trimming removed 0 bases at V and 4 bases at J, with 13 bases between. The CDR3 consists of 16 residues. CDR3 bases: TGTGCCAGCAGCGTAGATGGAGGGTCCTTCACCGGGGAGCTGTTTTTT. It yields the protein CASSVDGGSFTGELFF.

The chain recombines TRBV28 with TRBJ1-1, with a tentative D call TRBD1 (6 bases). The V end lost 7 bases, the J end lost 0 bases, and 12 bases lay between the germline ends. The CDR3 extends over 14 amino acids. CDR1 and CDR2 from the germline V gene are MDHEN and SYDVKM. The CDR3 here is CASKLGQMNTEAFF. CDR3 in DNA: TGTGCCAGCAAACTCGGACAGATGAACACTGAAGCTTTCTTT.

The rearrangement links TRBV27 to TRBJ1-1; D is undetermined. This CDR3 has 14 amino acids. Germline assignment: CDR1 MNHEY and CDR2 SMNVEV (reference sequence). Trimming stripped 3 bases from V and 3 bases from J, with 11 bases between. The CDR3 reads CASSFLGRYTEAFF. CDR3 sequence (DNA): TGTGCCAGCAGTTTTCTGGGGAGGTACACTGAAGCTTTCTTT.

This rearrangement joins TRBV5-8 to TRBJ1-2; 9 bases align to TRBD1. V gave up 4 bases and J gave up 4 bases; unmatched junction bases: 5. The CDR3 is made up of 14 amino acids. Looked up from germline, CDR1 is SGHTS and CDR2 is YDEGEE. CDR3 sequence: CASSRPTGGYGYTF. As DNA, the CDR3 is TGTGCCAGCAGCCGGCCGACAGGGGGCTATGGCTACACCTTC. Together with reference TRBV5-8 and TRBJ1-2, the CDR3 gives the full variable domain: EAGVTQSPTHLIKTRGQQATLRCSPISGHTSVYWYQQALGLGLQFLLWYDEGEERNRGNFPPRFSGRQFPNYSSELNVNALELEDSALYLCASSRPTGGYGYTFGSGTRLTVV.

This sequence joins TRBV9 and TRBJ2-5; TRBD2 might be the D (6 bases). This CDR3 has 16 residues. Trimming left V 0 bases short and J 1 base short, with 13 bases between. CDR1 and CDR2 from the germline V gene are SGDLS and YYNGEE. CDR3 bases: TGTGCCAGCAGCGTAGCGGAGGGTACTGTCCAAGAGACCCAGTACTTC. Its translation is CASSVAEGTVQETQYF.

This clone was seen once. The genes are TRBV5-1 and TRBJ2-2; D remains unclear. V was shortened by 2 bases and J by 1 base, with 6 bases between the two germline ends. The CDR3 length is 14 residues. CDR1 SGHRS and CDR2 YFSETQ come from the germline V gene. CDR3 in amino acids: CASSFSGNTGELFF. The CDR3 bases are TGCGCCAGCAGCTTTTCAGGGAACACCGGGGAGCTGTTTTTT.

This chain links TRBV12-3 or TRBV12-4 with TRBJ2-1; D is uncertain. Trimming stripped 8 bases from V and 2 bases from J, with 7 bases between. CDR3 length: 12 amino acids. CDR3: CASQRAYNEQFF. The CDR3 region has the DNA TGTGCCAGCCAGCGCGCCTACAATGAGCAGTTCTTC.

The sample holds one count of this clone. The chain has TRBV6-5 and TRBJ2-7; D may be TRBD2 (6 bases). The CDR3 is 15 amino acids. V gave up 6 bases and J gave up 0 bases, with 15 bases separating them. Germline loops: CDR1 MNHEY, CDR2 SVGAGI. CDR3 bases: TGTGCCAGCAGGATCCGGGACTTTAGCTCCTACGAGCAGTACTTC. It codes for CASRIRDFSSYEQYF.

This sequence joins TRBV5-1 and TRBJ1-2, with D hard to call. V gave up 3 bases and J gave up 4 bases, with 13 bases separating them. The CDR3 is made up of 14 amino acids. CDR1 and CDR2 from the germline V gene are SGHRS and YFSETQ. As DNA, the CDR3 is TGCGCCAGCAGCTCCACCTCTGCGGGCTATGGCTACACCTTC. Its translation is CASSSTSAGYGYTF.

The V and J genes are TRBV6-5 and TRBJ2-7; D remains unclear. The CDR3 sequence is 14 residues long. CDR1 MNHEY and CDR2 SVGAGI come from the germline V gene. Trimming removed 4 bases at V and 6 bases at J, with 16 bases between. CDR3 sequence: CASSLSLSSGEQYF. CDR3 DNA: TGTGCCAGCAGTTTGAGCCTGTCCTCGGGCGAGCAGTACTTC.

For this clone: Because it lacks the conserved phenylalanine or tryptophan at the end, this CDR3 is likely a read error. The limits of the CDR3 on the DNA are not certain, so only TCRdb's listed CDR3 is given. The V gene is TRBV15, the J gene TRBJ1-1. The germline CDR1 and CDR2 sequences are LNHNV and YYDKDF (reference sequence). With termini counted, the CDR3 has 13 amino acids. CDR3 residues: CATSRDLESPTVV.

The chain's CDR3 is CASSPGAGRVNEQFF. CDR3 nucleotides: TGTGCCAGCTCACCAGGGGCAGGGAGGGTCAATGAGCAGTTCTTC. The J gene is TRBJ2-1, the V gene TRBV18; 7 bases agree with TRBD2. The V and J ends lost 2 bases and 6 bases, in that order; junction bases with no gene match: 7. The CDR3 sequence is 15 residues long. The germline CDR1 and CDR2 sequences are KGHSH and LQKENI.